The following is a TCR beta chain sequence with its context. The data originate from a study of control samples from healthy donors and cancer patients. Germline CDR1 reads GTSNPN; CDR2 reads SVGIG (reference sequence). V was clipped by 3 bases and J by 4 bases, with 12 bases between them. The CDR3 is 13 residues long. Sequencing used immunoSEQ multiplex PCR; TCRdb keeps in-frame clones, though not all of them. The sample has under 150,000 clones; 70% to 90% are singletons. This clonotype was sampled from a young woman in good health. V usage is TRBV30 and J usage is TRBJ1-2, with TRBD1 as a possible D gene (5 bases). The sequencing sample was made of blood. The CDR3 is CAWRRWGVYGYTF. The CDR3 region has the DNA TGTGCCTGGAGACGCTGGGGGGTCTATGGCTACACCTTC.